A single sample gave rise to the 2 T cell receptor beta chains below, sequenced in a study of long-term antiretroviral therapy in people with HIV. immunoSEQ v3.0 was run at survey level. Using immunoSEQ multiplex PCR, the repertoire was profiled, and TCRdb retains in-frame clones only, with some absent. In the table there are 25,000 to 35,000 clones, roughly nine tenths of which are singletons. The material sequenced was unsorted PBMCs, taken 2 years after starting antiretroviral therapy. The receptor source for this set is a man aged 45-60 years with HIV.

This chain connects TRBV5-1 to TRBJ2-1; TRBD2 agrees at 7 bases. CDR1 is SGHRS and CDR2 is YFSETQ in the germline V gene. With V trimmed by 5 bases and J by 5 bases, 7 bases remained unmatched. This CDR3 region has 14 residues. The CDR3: CASRSGTTDNEQFF. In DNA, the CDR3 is TGCGCCAGCAGATCGGGGACTACGGACAATGAGCAGTTCTTC.

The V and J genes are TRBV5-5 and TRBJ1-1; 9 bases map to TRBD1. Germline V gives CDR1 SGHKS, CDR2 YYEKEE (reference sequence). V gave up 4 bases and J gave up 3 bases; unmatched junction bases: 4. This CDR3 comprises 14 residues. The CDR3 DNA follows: TGTGCCAGCAGCACCCGACAGGGGGACACTGAAGCTTTCTTT. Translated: CASSTRQGDTEAFF.